Each of the 10 T cell receptor beta chains below was sequenced from the same sample in a study of response to subunit inactivated influenza vaccine (dated by TCRdb to 2017 to 2018). Receptor libraries were prepared by RT-PCR. The data were produced on an Illumina HiSeq 2500. The raw public reads went through TCRdb reprocessing: fastp at Q25, MiXCR clone calling, in-frame beta chains kept. Entries that share a CDR3 protein sequence are merged under the most common genes and DNA. Within this sample are about 830,000 distinct CDR3 sequences, with less than 20% of them counted one time only. The ten largest clones represent under 13% of the sample. Sequenced here: PBMCs from blood, sampled around 5 days after vaccination. These receptors were taken from a man aged 45-65 years who received an inactivated influenza vaccine. Donor details come from another sample of the same person, matched by shared clones.

This clonotype was recorded a few times. The rearrangement uses TRBV7-9 and TRBJ2-5; D is perhaps TRBD2 (6 bases). V was trimmed by 1 base and J by 4 bases, leaving 16 bases between them. Germline-derived CDR1 and CDR2 are SEHNR and FQNEAQ (reference sequence). The CDR3 runs 16 residues. The CDR3 DNA sequence: TGTGCCAGCAGCTTAGGGGTCGGGACTCCGCGAGAGACCCAGTACTTC. This translates into CASSLGVGTPRETQYF.

The sample holds a few counts of this clonotype. The chain employs TRBV3-1 and TRBJ2-7; D perhaps matches TRBD2 (6 bases). Trimming removed 7 bases from V and 1 base from J, with 14 bases in between. The germline V gene has CDR1 LGHDT and CDR2 YNNKEL (reference sequence). The CDR3 is 14 amino acids. The CDR3 is CASTRGLTSYEQYF. The CDR3 bases are TGTGCCAGCACGCGGGGACTCACGTCCTACGAGCAGTACTTC.

The rearrangement uses TRBV7-9 and TRBJ2-7, with 7 positions matching TRBD1. This CDR3 comprises 14 residues. The V gene's germline CDR1 is SEHNR and CDR2 FQNEAQ (reference sequence). After removal of 1 base from V and 4 bases from J, the junction contained 4 bases not matched to a gene. CDR3 DNA sequence: TGTGCCAGCAGCTTAGGGGGACAGAAATACGAGCAGTACTTC. It specifies CASSLGGQKYEQYF. Full variable domain (remainder filled in from reference TRBV7-9 and TRBJ2-7): DTGVSQNPRHKITKRGQNVTFRCDPISEHNRLYWYRQTLGQGPEFLTYFQNEAQLEKSRLLSDRFSAERPKGSFSTLEIQRTEQGDSAMYLCASSLGGQKYEQYFGPGTRLTVT.

The chain links TRBV7-9 to TRBJ2-3; D might be TRBD2 (6 bases). CDR1 is SEHNR and CDR2 is FQNEAQ in the germline V gene (reference sequence). Between the trimmed V and J ends, which lost 4 bases and 2 bases, there was a span of 13 bases. The CDR3 covers 15 residues. The CDR3 DNA sequence: TGTGCCAGCAGCTCCGCTCGGGGGACCACAGATACGCAGTATTTT. Translated, it gives CASSSARGTTDTQYF.

The chain's CDR3 is CSAGGASPNQPQHF. The CDR3, as DNA: TGCAGCGCCGGTGGGGCCAGTCCTAATCAGCCCCAGCATTTT. The J gene is TRBJ1-5, the V gene TRBV29-1, with a possible D match to TRBD1 (5 bases). V lost 7 bases, J lost 4 bases, and 17 bases lay in between. This CDR3 region has 14 residues. Per germline, CDR1 SQVTM and CDR2 ANQGSEA.

This clonotype was seen only a few times. This chain uses TRBV5-1 with TRBJ2-7, with no clear D. V was clipped by 1 base and J by 4 bases, with 15 bases between them. The CDR3 has 15 residues. Germline V gene sequence: CDR1 SGHRS, CDR2 YFSETQ. CDR3 loop: CASSLLNSFRYEQYF. CDR3 nucleotides: TGCGCCAGCAGCTTGCTGAATTCTTTTCGGTACGAGCAGTACTTC.

This chain links TRBV20-1 with TRBJ2-2; D is undetermined. This CDR3 has 13 amino acids. The V end was cut by 4 bases, the J end by 5 bases, with 11 bases between. Germline values: CDR1 DFQATT, CDR2 SNEGSKA (reference sequence). The CDR3 region is CSAKHSGTGELFF. CDR3 bases: TGCAGTGCTAAGCACTCGGGTACCGGGGAGCTGTTTTTT.

The J gene is TRBJ2-7, the V gene TRBV20-1; TRBD1 is a possible D gene (5 bases). Looked up from germline, CDR1 is DFQATT and CDR2 is SNEGSKA (reference sequence). The CDR3 length is 13 residues. The V end lost 4 bases, the J end lost 0 bases, and 10 bases lay between the germline ends. The CDR3 loop is CSANLQVSYEQYF. The CDR3 nucleotides read TGCAGTGCTAATTTACAGGTCTCCTACGAGCAGTACTTC.

A few counts support this clonotype. This chain links TRBV19 with TRBJ2-2; perhaps TRBD2 as D (6 bases). The CDR3 covers 14 residues. Germline V gene data show CDR1 as LNHDA and CDR2 as SQIVND (reference sequence). Trimming shortened V by 8 bases and J by 2 bases, and 12 bases separated the two germline ends. CDR3 sequence reads: CASLAPTNTGELFF. The CDR3 coding sequence is TGTGCCAGTCTAGCGCCAACTAACACCGGGGAGCTGTTTTTT.

There are many counts of this clonotype. The chain uses TRBV12-3 or TRBV12-4 and TRBJ1-6; D is uncertain. The CDR3 loop spans 13 amino acids. V lost 4 bases to trimming and J lost 2 bases, with 3 bases between them. In nucleotides, the CDR3 is TGTGCCAGCAGTTCGGCCTATAATTCACCCCTCCACTTT. It codes for CASSSAYNSPLHF.